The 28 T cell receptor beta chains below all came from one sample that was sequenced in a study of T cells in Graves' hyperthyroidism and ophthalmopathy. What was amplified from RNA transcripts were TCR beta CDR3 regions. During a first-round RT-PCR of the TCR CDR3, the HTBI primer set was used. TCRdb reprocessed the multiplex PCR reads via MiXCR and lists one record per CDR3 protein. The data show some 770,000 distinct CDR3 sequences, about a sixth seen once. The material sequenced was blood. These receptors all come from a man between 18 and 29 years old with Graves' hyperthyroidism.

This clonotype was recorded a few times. The DNA for the CDR3 is TGTGCCAGCATTGGACGACTAGCGGGAGAAACAGATACGCAGTATTTT. This translates into CASIGRLAGETDTQYF. This chain connects TRBV6-2 or TRBV6-3 to TRBJ2-3; TRBD2 aligns across 12 bases. V gave up 7 bases and J gave up 3 bases; unmatched junction bases: 8. Germline V gene data show CDR1 as MNHEY and CDR2 as SVGEGT. This CDR3 has 16 amino acids.

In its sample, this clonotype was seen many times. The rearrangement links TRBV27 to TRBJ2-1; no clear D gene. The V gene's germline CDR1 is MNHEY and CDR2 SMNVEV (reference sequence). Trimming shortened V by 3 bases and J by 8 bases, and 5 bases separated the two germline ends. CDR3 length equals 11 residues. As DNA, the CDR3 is TGTGCCAGCAGTTTTGCCGATGAGCAGTTCTTC. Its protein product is CASSFADEQFF.

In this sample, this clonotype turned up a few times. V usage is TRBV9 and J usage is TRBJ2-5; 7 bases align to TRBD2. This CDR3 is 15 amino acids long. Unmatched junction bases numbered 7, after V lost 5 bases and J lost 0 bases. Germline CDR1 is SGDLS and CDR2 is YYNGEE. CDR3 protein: CASSLAESYQETQYF. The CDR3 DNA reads TGTGCCAGCAGTCTAGCGGAGTCGTACCAAGAGACCCAGTACTTC.

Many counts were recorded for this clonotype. CDR3 region: CASSQESSSYNEQFF. In DNA form, the CDR3 reads TGTGCCAGCAGCCAAGAAAGCAGCTCCTACAATGAGCAGTTCTTC. This chain uses TRBV3-1 with TRBJ2-1; D is ambiguous. This CDR3 contains 15 residues. The V gene lost 0 bases and the J gene lost 0 bases, with 6 bases spanning the gap. Germline loops: CDR1 LGHDT, CDR2 YNNKEL (reference sequence).

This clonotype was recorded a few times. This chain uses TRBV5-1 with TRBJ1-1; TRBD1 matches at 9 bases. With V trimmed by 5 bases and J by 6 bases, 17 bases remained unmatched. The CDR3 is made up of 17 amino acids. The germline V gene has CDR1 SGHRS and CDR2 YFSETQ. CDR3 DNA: TGCGCCAGCAGTTCCATGGGACAGGGAAGATTAGAGGCTGAAGCTTTCTTT. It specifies CASSSMGQGRLEAEAFF.

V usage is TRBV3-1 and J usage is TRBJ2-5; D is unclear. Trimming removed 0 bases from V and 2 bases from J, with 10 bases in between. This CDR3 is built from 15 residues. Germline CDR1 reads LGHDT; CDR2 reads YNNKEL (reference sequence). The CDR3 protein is CASSQDWAEQETQYF. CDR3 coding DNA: TGTGCCAGCAGCCAAGATTGGGCGGAGCAAGAGACCCAGTACTTC.

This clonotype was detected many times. The CDR3 nucleotides are TGTGCCAGCAGTTTGGGGACTAGCGGGAGGTATACGCAGTATTTT. It translates to CASSLGTSGRYTQYF. The chain uses TRBV28 and TRBJ2-3; 15 positions match TRBD2. Trimming removed 3 bases from V and 7 bases from J; junction bases left unmatched: 2. Germline V gene sequence: CDR1 MDHEN, CDR2 SYDVKM. This CDR3 has 15 residues.

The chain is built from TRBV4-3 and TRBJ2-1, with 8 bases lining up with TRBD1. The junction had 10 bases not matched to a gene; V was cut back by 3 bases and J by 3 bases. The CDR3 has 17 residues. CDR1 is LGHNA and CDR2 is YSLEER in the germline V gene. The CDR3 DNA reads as TGCGCCAGCAGCCATGTCGCAGGGGGCGGCCTCTACAATGAGCAGTTCTTC. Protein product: CASSHVAGGGLYNEQFF.

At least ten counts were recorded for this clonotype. The CDR3 DNA reads as TGTGCCAGCAGTGAATTTGACCAAGGGGATGAGCAGTTCTTC. Translation gives CASSEFDQGDEQFF. The V call is TRBV6-1, the J call TRBJ2-1, with D maybe TRBD1 (5 bases). V lost 2 bases to trimming and J lost 8 bases, with 13 bases between them. The V gene's germline CDR1 is MNHNS and CDR2 SASEGT. This CDR3 comprises 14 residues.

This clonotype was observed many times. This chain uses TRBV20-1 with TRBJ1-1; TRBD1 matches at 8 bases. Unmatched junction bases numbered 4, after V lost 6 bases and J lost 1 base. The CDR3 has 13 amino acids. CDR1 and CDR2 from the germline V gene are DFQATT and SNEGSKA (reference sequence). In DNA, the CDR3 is TGCAGTGCATCTACAGGGGGGAACACTGAAGCTTTCTTT. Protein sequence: CSASTGGNTEAFF.

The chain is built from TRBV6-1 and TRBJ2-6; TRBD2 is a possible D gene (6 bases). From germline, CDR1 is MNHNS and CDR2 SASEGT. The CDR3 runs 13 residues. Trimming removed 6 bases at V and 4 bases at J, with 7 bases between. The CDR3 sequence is CASREGGANVLTF. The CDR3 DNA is TGTGCCAGCAGGGAGGGGGGGGCCAACGTCCTGACTTTC.

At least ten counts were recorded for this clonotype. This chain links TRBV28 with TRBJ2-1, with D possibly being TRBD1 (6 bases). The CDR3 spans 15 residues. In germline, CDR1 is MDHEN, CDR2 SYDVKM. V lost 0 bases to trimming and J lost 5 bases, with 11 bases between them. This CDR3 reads CASSLWSRGHNEQFF. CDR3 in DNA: TGTGCCAGCAGTTTATGGTCCAGGGGCCACAATGAGCAGTTCTTC.

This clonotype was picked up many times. The DNA for the CDR3 is TGTGCCAGCAGTTCGGACAGGGCGAGGTCCGGGGAGCTGTTTTTT. It codes for CASSSDRARSGELFF. V usage is TRBV12-3 or TRBV12-4 and J usage is TRBJ2-2; 8 bases align to TRBD1. This CDR3 has 15 amino acids. With V trimmed by 4 bases and J by 6 bases, 7 bases remained unmatched.

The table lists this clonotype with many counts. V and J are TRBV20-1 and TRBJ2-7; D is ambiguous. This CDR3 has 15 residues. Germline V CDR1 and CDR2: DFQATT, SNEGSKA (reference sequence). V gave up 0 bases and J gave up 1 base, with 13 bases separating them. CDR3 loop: CSARDRDTYSYEQYF. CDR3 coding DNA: TGCAGTGCTAGAGATCGCGACACTTATTCCTACGAGCAGTACTTC.

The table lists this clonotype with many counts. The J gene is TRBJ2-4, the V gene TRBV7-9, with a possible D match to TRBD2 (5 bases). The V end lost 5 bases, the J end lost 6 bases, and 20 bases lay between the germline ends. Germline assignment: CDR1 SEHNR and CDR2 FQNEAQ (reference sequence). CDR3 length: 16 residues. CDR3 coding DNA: TGTGCCAGCAGCCCCGGCGTGAGTTTCGCGGGAAACATTCAGTACTTC. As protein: CASSPGVSFAGNIQYF.

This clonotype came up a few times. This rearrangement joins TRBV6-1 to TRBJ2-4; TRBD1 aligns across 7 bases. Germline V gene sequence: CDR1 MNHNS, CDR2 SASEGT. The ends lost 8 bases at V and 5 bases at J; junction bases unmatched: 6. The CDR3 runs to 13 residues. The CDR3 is CASAGTGENIQYF. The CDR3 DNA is TGTGCCAGCGCAGGTACAGGGGAAAACATTCAGTACTTC.

CDR3 nucleotide sequence: TGTGCCAGCAGTTTTTCCAGGGGAGGAGAAGCTTTCTTT. Encoded protein: CASSFSRGGEAFF. The rearrangement links TRBV12-3 or TRBV12-4 to TRBJ1-1; possible D gene TRBD1, 6 bases. V was cut by 3 bases and J by 8 bases, with 13 bases left in between. The CDR3 is 13 amino acids.

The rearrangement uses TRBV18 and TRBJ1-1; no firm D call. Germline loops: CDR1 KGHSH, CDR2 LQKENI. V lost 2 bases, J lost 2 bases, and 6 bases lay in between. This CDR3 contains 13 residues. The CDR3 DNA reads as TGTGCCAGCTCACCATGGCCTAACACTGAAGCTTTCTTT. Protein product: CASSPWPNTEAFF.

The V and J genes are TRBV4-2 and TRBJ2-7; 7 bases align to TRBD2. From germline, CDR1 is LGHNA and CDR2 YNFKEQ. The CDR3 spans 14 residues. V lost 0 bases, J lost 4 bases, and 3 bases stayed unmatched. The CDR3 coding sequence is TGTGCCAGCAGCCAAGAGCGGGAGAGGTACGAGCAGTACTTC. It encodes CASSQERERYEQYF.

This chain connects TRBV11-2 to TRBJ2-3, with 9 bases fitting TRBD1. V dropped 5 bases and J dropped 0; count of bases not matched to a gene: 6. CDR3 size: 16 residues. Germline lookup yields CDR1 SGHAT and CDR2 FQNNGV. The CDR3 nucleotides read TGTGCCAGCAGCACGACGGGACAGGGCAGCACAGATACGCAGTATTTT. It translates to CASSTTGQGSTDTQYF.

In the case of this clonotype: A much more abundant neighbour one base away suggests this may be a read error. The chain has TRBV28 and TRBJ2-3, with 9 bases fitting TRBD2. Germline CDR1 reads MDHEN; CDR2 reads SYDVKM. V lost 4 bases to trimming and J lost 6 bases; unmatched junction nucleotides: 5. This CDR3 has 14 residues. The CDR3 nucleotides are TGTGCCAGCAGTTCAGCGGGAGGAGTTGATACGCAGTATTTT. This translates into CASSSAGGVDTQYF.

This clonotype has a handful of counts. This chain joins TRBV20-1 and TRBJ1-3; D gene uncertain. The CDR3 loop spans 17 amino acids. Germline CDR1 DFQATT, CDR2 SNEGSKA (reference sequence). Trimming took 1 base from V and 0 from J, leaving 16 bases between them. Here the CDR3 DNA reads TGCAGTGCTAGAGGGTCCGCGTTGGCCGCCTCTGGAAACACCATATATTTT. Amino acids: CSARGSALAASGNTIYF.

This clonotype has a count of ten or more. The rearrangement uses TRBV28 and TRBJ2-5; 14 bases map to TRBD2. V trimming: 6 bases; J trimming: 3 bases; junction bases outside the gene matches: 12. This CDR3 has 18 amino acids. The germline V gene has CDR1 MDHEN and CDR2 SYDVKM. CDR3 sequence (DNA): TGTGCCAGCAGCTCCCCGTTTGCGGGACTAGCGGGAGAAGAGACCCAGTACTTC. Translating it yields CASSSPFAGLAGEETQYF. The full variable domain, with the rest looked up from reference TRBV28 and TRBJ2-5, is DVKVTQSSRYLVKRTGEKVFLECVQDMDHENMFWYRQDPGLGLRLIYFSYDVKMKEKGDIPEGYSVSREKKERFSLILESASTNQTSMYLCASSSPFAGLAGEETQYFGPGTRLLVL.

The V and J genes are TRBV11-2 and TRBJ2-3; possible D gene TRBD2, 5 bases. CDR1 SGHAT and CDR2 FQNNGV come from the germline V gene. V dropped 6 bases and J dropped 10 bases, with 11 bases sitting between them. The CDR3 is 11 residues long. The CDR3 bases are TGTGCCAGCAGGGCACTAGTAGCGCAGTATTTT. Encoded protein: CASRALVAQYF.

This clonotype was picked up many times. The CDR3 protein is CASTRNRDEQYF. The CDR3 nucleotides are TGTGCCAGCACCAGAAACAGGGACGAGCAGTACTTC. This chain links TRBV12-3 or TRBV12-4 with TRBJ2-7; D perhaps matches TRBD1 (6 bases). The germline V and J ends were trimmed by 7 bases and 5 bases, with 12 bases remaining between them. The CDR3 spans 12 residues.

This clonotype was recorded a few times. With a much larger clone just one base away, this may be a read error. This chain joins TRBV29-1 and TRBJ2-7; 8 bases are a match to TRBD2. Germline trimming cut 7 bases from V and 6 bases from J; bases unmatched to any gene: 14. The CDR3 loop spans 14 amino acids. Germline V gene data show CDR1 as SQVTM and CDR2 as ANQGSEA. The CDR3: CSALRREAHREQYF. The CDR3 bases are TGCAGCGCCTTAAGGCGGGAGGCACACCGCGAGCAGTACTTC.

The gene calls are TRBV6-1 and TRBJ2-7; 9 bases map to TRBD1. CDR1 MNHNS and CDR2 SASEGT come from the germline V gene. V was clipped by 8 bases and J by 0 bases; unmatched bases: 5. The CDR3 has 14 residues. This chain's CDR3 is CASGGQGPSYEQYF. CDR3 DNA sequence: TGTGCCAGCGGGGGACAGGGCCCCTCCTACGAGCAGTACTTC.

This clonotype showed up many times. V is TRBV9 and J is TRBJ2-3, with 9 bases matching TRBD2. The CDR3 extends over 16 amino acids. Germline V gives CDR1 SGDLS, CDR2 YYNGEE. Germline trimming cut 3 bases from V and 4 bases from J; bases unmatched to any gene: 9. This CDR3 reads CASSEGASGTADTQYF. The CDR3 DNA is TGTGCCAGCAGCGAGGGGGCTAGCGGGACTGCAGATACGCAGTATTTT.